This TCR beta chain was documented in a study of molecular identifiers for immune sequencing clone quantification (dated by TCRdb to 2016 to 2019). Regarding the research as a whole: For a replicate experiment, RNA from about 21,000 or 97,000 naive CD8 T cells was divided into five aliquots, of which four were sequenced. CD8 T cells were used in a methods study to benchmark molecular-identifier clustering-based TCR repertoire sequencing (MIDCIRS) and TCR RNA copy counting.

Libraries of naive CD8 T cells were built from about 21,000 to 970,000 sorted cells, with 10%, 30% or 50% of the purified RNA used. On a BD FACSAria II, naive CD8 T cells were FACS-sorted as CD8+CD4-CCR7+CD45RA+ and collected into RLT Plus buffer. Detection sensitivity was tested by spiking Jurkat RNA equal to around 11 TCR copies' worth into samples containing 20,000-1,000,000 naive CD8 T cells. Enrichment of CD8 T cells was done with RosetteSep CD8+ T Cell Enrichment Cocktail plus Ficoll-Paque, and ACK red cell lysis came afterward. CDR1 and CDR2, per the germline V gene, are LGHNA and YNFKEQ. Germline trimming amounts to 1 base on V and 8 bases on J, with 4 as the count of junction bases outside the gene matches. From cysteine to phenylalanine, the CDR3 is 14 amino acids long. Solely the CDR3 DNA is kept, with 42 bases framed from the first base. Study-wide findings and limitations: In CMV-specific effector cells, clones with more than 20 RNA copies accounted for over 97% of molecules, whereas in naive cells such clones accounted for under 1%. Highly expanded clone sizes could be underestimated if identical TCR molecules share a barcode. Spiked-in Jurkat TCR RNA (approximately eleven copies' worth), which is not part of the donor repertoire, was contained in the naive libraries. Modeling indicated 2.5 to 3.5 TCR RNA copies recovered per cell, compared with 7.5 to 10 by digital PCR, which implies a capture efficiency of around 31%. When barcode sub-clustering was left out, chimeric consensus sequences inflated TCR diversity, with chimeras reaching as high as 47%. Even against a background of one million naive CD8 T cells, spiked-in Jurkat TCR RNA amounting to a single cell's worth was reported to be detectable.

Comment on this clonotype: Its cognate antigen has yet to be identified. No base qualities exist here, and no much larger clone lies one base off it.

The library was prepared using PCR. Sequencing was performed on an Illumina HiSeq 4000. Bulk TCR libraries were generated as previously described, with the TCR primers listed in Table S5 used. Total RNA was purified with the Qiagen AllPrep DNA/RNA kit. Before analysis, reads from multiple sequencing runs of the same library were pooled. The source study handled its data this way. Reads were retained only if the reads had an exact TCR constant sequence, and the retained reads were trimmed to 150 nt and grouped according to their 12-nt molecular barcodes. Reads inside each barcode group were sub-clustered using a 15% Levenshtein threshold, and a quality-weighted consensus sequence was constructed for each RNA molecule. Non-functional sequences were discarded, and so were lower-count sequences lying one edit away from another sequence. Barcode sub-clusters with fewer than 20% of the maximum read count were removed, based on fitting two negative binomial distributions. The public reads were quality trimmed at Q25 with fastp and then assembled into clones with MiXCR by TCRdb, keeping productive beta chains. Identical CDR3 proteins give one entry, which carries the most common genes and DNA. These V and J calls derive from TCRdb rather than the authors' analysis. The sample includes approximately 500,000 distinct CDR3 sequences, with over 20% observed a single time. The top ten clones comprise 0.65% to 0.95% of the sample.

The chain is encoded by TRBV4-2 joined to TRBJ2-2, with 7 bases matching TRBD2. What was sequenced was naive CD8+ T cells from blood, with Jurkat cell RNA spiked in. The cell subset or site label of this sample denotes: FACS-sorted CD8+CD4-CCR7+CD45RA+ naive T cells. This sequence originates from a human donor in good health. Some libraries in this study had Jurkat cell RNA spiked in. The bases are TGTGCCAGCAGCCAAGGAGCGGGGCAGGGGGAGCTGTTTTTT. Translated, it reads CASSQGAGQGELFF.